The 25 T cell receptor beta chains in this list originate from one sample, sequenced in a study of shared clonotypes between healthy human individuals. TCRdb's table, derived via immunoSEQ multiplex PCR, lists solely in-frame clones and lacks some. The sample lists roughly 2.5 million clones, around nine tenths occurring once. The sample comprised naive CD4+ T cells sorted from blood. Subset defined: CD45RA+ positively selected. These receptors originate from a young man in good health.

The table lists this clone with a few counts. The chain combines TRBV5-1 with TRBJ1-6; D possibly corresponds to TRBD1 (6 bases). Per germline, CDR1 SGHRS and CDR2 YFSETQ. V was cut by 4 bases and J by 7 bases, with 21 bases left in between. The CDR3 is 17 residues long. CDR3 in amino acids: CASSPPTGTSGNSPLHF. CDR3 nucleotides: TGCGCCAGCAGCCCGCCCACAGGGACTTCGGGAAATTCACCCCTCCACTTT.

This chain links TRBV9 with TRBJ2-1; D unclear. Trimming took 0 bases from V and 3 from J, leaving 10 bases between them. The CDR3 is 15 amino acids. The germline gives CDR1 SGDLS, CDR2 YYNGEE. CDR3 amino acids: CASSVAAAVYNEQFF. The CDR3 coding sequence is TGTGCCAGCAGCGTAGCGGCGGCGGTCTACAATGAGCAGTTCTTC. The full variable domain, rest sourced from reference TRBV9 and TRBJ2-1, is DSGVTQTPKHLITATGQRVTLRCSPRSGDLSVYWYQQSLDQGLQFLIQYYNGEERAKGNILERFSAQQFPDLHSELNLSSLELGDSALYFCASSVAAAVYNEQFFGPGTRLTVL.

This chain connects TRBV6-5 to TRBJ1-4; 8 nucleotides match TRBD1. The CDR3 extends over 15 amino acids. V trimming: 6 bases; J trimming: 7 bases; junction bases outside the gene matches: 10. CDR1 is MNHEY and CDR2 is SVGAGI in the germline V gene. The CDR3 region is CASSQSTGVGEKLFF. CDR3 nucleotide sequence: TGTGCCAGCAGCCAATCGACAGGGGTCGGTGAAAAACTGTTTTTT.

The rearrangement joins TRBV19 to TRBJ2-3, with D unresolved. This CDR3 is 14 amino acids long. The germline V gene encodes CDR1 LNHDA and CDR2 SQIVND (reference sequence). V gave up 7 bases and J gave up 2 bases, with 13 bases separating them. CDR3 residues: CASKTSTNTDTQYF. CDR3 nucleotide sequence: TGTGCCAGTAAGACAAGTACCAACACAGATACGCAGTATTTT.

The J gene is TRBJ2-2, the V gene TRBV7-2, with 14 nucleotides matching TRBD2. Germline CDR1 SGHTA, CDR2 FQGNSA. The CDR3 runs to 17 residues. Unmatched junction bases numbered 6, after V lost 5 bases and J lost 4 bases. The CDR3 region has the DNA TGTGCCAGCAGCCGACTAGCGGGAGGGCCGGTCACCGGGGAGCTGTTTTTT. Residues: CASSRLAGGPVTGELFF.

The chain recombines TRBV15 with TRBJ2-1; 8 bases align to TRBD1. CDR1 and CDR2 from the germline V gene are LNHNV and YYDKDF (reference sequence). J gave up 2 bases and V 8 bases, and 5 bases lay outside the gene matches. This CDR3 contains 14 residues. The CDR3 sequence is CATGKTGAYNEQFF. The CDR3 DNA follows: TGTGCCACCGGAAAGACAGGGGCCTACAATGAGCAGTTCTTC.

In the case of this clone: The junction departs from germline at one end; a sequencing error may be responsible. The CDR3 nucleotides read TGTGCCAGCAGTGAATGGGGGCCCCCCGGGAATTTT. This encodes CASSEWGPPGNF. V is TRBV2 and J is TRBJ1-5; possibly TRBD1 for D (6 bases). CDR1 is SNHLY and CDR2 is FYNNEI in the germline V gene. The CDR3 extends over 12 amino acids.

V gene TRBV9 combines with J gene TRBJ2-5; 7 bases are shared with TRBD1. The CDR3 is 13 amino acids. J was trimmed by 5 bases and V by 4 bases; bases with no gene match: 5. Germline V gives CDR1 SGDLS, CDR2 YYNGEE. This CDR3 reads CASSPGQIETQYF. The CDR3 region has the DNA TGTGCCAGCAGCCCGGGACAGATCGAGACCCAGTACTTC.

The V call is TRBV2, the J call TRBJ2-1, with D tentatively TRBD2 (6 bases). This CDR3 contains 11 residues. Germline CDR1 and CDR2: SNHLY and FYNNEI. V lost 7 bases and J 12 bases, leaving 13 bases between the germline ends. CDR3 sequence (DNA): TGTGCCAGCAACGGAGTCGGGGGGCAGTTCTTC. This gives the protein CASNGVGGQFF. Supplemented by reference TRBV2 and TRBJ2-1, the full variable domain reads EPEVTQTPSHQVTQMGQEVILRCVPISNHLYFYWYRQILGQKVEFLVSFYNNEISEKSEIFDDQFSVERPDGSNFTLKIRSTKLEDSAMYFCASNGVGGQFFGPGTRLTVL.

The chain joins TRBV19 to TRBJ2-1, with D unclear. CDR3 length: 17 amino acids. Trimming left V 6 bases short and J 4 bases short, with 22 bases between. Germline-derived CDR1 and CDR2 are LNHDA and SQIVND (reference sequence). CDR3 nucleotide sequence: TGTGCCAGTAGCGCACGATCGATCCAAAACTTTTACAATGAGCAGTTCTTC. The encoded protein is CASSARSIQNFYNEQFF.

This clone was counted once. The CDR3, as DNA: TGTGCCAGCAGCCGATCTCTAGAGGGCTCTGGAAACACCATATATTTT. Translating gives CASSRSLEGSGNTIYF. The rearrangement joins TRBV9 to TRBJ1-3; D call uncertain. V was cut by 4 bases and J by 0 bases, with 14 bases left in between. The length of the CDR3 is 16 residues. The germline V gene encodes CDR1 SGDLS and CDR2 YYNGEE.

This clone appeared once. The V gene is TRBV11-3, the J gene TRBJ2-3, with 10 bases fitting TRBD1. Germline values: CDR1 SGHNT, CDR2 YENEEA. Unmatched junction bases numbered 9, after V lost 4 bases and J lost 5 bases. This CDR3 has 16 amino acids. The CDR3 sequence is CASSSFGTGEGDTQYF. CDR3 bases: TGTGCCAGCAGCTCGTTCGGGACAGGGGAAGGAGATACGCAGTATTTT.

The V call is TRBV5-1, the J call TRBJ2-2; 7 bases match TRBD1. The CDR3 extends over 16 amino acids. The germline gives CDR1 SGHRS, CDR2 YFSETQ. V dropped 4 bases and J dropped 6; count of bases not matched to a gene: 12. The CDR3 DNA follows: TGCGCCAGCAGCATGAACAGGGGTTCTATAGCCGGGGAGCTGTTTTTT. It is translated as CASSMNRGSIAGELFF.

The chain has TRBV2 and TRBJ2-5; TRBD2 matches at 11 bases. The germline CDR1 and CDR2 sequences are SNHLY and FYNNEI. This CDR3 spans 15 amino acids. Trimming cost V 3 bases and J 4 bases; bases outside gene matches: 4. CDR3 sequence reads: CASSDLAGGIETQYF. Here the CDR3 DNA reads TGTGCCAGCAGTGATCTAGCGGGGGGAATAGAGACCCAGTACTTC.

This clone was seen only once. Because the CDR3's place on the DNA is in doubt, the DNA is left out and the CDR3 is given as listed by TCRdb. The genes are TRBV2 and TRBJ2-7; the table's D gene call, TRBD2, was not cross checked with the DNA. Germline-derived CDR1 and CDR2 are SNHLY and FYNNEI. A total of 14 residues make up the CDR3, ends included. The CDR3 reads CASMGPPDFREQYF.

This rearrangement joins TRBV19 to TRBJ1-1; D remains unclear. Trimming cost V 0 bases and J 4 bases, with 15 bases left between them. This CDR3 region has 16 residues. The V gene's germline CDR1 is LNHDA and CDR2 SQIVND (reference sequence). CDR3 region: CASSIDILRAGTEAFF. The CDR3 nucleotides are TGTGCCAGTAGTATAGACATCCTAAGGGCAGGCACTGAAGCTTTCTTT. The variable domain in full, with the rest retrieved from reference TRBV19 and TRBJ1-1, is DGGITQSPKYLFRKEGQNVTLSCEQNLNHDAMYWYRQDPGQGLRLIYYSQIVNDFQKGDIAEGYSVSREKKESFPLTVTSAQKNPTAFYLCASSIDILRAGTEAFFGQGTRLTVV.

This chain uses TRBV10-3 with TRBJ2-5, with a tentative D call TRBD2 (6 bases). Germline V CDR1 and CDR2: ENHRY, SYGVKD. Trimming stripped 6 bases from V and 0 bases from J, with 14 bases between. The CDR3 runs 15 residues. The CDR3 region has the DNA TGTGCCATCAGCCCCGCGACGGGGGACCAAGAGACCCAGTACTTC. It codes for CAISPATGDQETQYF.

This rearrangement joins TRBV28 to TRBJ2-7, with D possibly being TRBD2 (6 bases). Germline values: CDR1 MDHEN, CDR2 SYDVKM. V was pared by 5 bases and J by 2 bases, with 13 bases between. The CDR3 runs 14 residues. CDR3 residues: CASSPGTFTYEQYF. The DNA of the CDR3 is TGTGCCAGCAGTCCCGGGACTTTTACCTACGAGCAGTACTTC. Full variable domain (missing parts from reference TRBV28 and TRBJ2-7): DVKVTQSSRYLVKRTGEKVFLECVQDMDHENMFWYRQDPGLGLRLIYFSYDVKMKEKGDIPEGYSVSREKKERFSLILESASTNQTSMYLCASSPGTFTYEQYFGPGTRLTVT.

This chain uses TRBV29-1 with TRBJ2-1, with TRBD2 matching 9 bases. J was trimmed by 9 bases and V by 2 bases; bases with no gene match: 14. Germline CDR1 SQVTM, CDR2 ANQGSEA. The CDR3 length is 16 residues. The CDR3 region has the DNA TGCAGCGTTGAACTCCCGCGGGAGGGCCTGGGATGTGAGCAGTTCTTC. It codes for CSVELPREGLGCEQFF.

This chain connects TRBV6-5 to TRBJ2-5; D is unresolved. The CDR3 spans 14 residues. The germline gives CDR1 MNHEY, CDR2 SVGAGI. Trimming stripped 6 bases from V and 1 base from J, with 12 bases between. The CDR3 DNA reads as TGTGCCAGCAGCCCCTGGGGTACCCAAGAGACCCAGTACTTC. As protein: CASSPWGTQETQYF.

The V gene is TRBV30, the J gene TRBJ1-2; 7 bases match TRBD1. V trimming: 4 bases; J trimming: 4 bases; junction bases outside the gene matches: 12. Per germline, CDR1 GTSNPN and CDR2 SVGIG (reference sequence). The CDR3 runs to 15 residues. CDR3 residues: CAWKIGQGGGYGYTF. In DNA form, the CDR3 reads TGTGCCTGGAAAATCGGCCAGGGGGGTGGCTATGGCTACACCTTC.

The V call is TRBV15, the J call TRBJ2-5; D is uncertain. Germline lookup yields CDR1 LNHNV and CDR2 YYDKDF (reference sequence). Trimming pared 2 bases from V and 5 bases from J, leaving 9 bases between. CDR3 length equals 13 residues. CDR3 nucleotides: TGTGCCACCAGCAGAACCCACGGCGAGACCCAGTACTTC. This sequence encodes CATSRTHGETQYF.

This clone was detected only a few times. Other DNA sequences in the sample encode the same CDR3. The chain is built from TRBV5-1 and TRBJ2-5, with no clear D. This CDR3 is 12 amino acids long. Between the trimmed V and J ends, which lost 0 bases and 5 bases, there was a span of 5 bases. Germline lookup yields CDR1 SGHRS and CDR2 YFSETQ. CDR3 coding DNA: TGCGCCAGCAGCTTGGGACGGGAGACCCAGTACTTC. It translates to CASSLGRETQYF.

The chain uses TRBV5-1 and TRBJ2-7, with 7 bases aligning to TRBD1. The CDR3 is made up of 13 amino acids. Per germline, CDR1 SGHRS and CDR2 YFSETQ. The junction had 1 base not matched to a gene; V was cut back by 2 bases and J by 2 bases. CDR3 residues: CASSFQGAYEQYF. The CDR3 bases are TGCGCCAGCAGCTTTCAGGGGGCCTACGAGCAGTACTTC.

The V and J genes are TRBV14 and TRBJ2-1; no clear D gene. Germline CDR1 is SGHDN and CDR2 is FVKESK. CDR3 length equals 16 residues. With 0 bases removed from V and 3 bases from J, the gap between germline ends came to 12 bases. The CDR3 DNA is TGTGCCAGCAGCCAAGATTGGTCCCTCTACTACAATGAGCAGTTCTTC. Residues: CASSQDWSLYYNEQFF.